The clone carrying this T cell receptor (beta chain) was counted between two and nine times. The sample comes from a study of identical twins. A template switching step contributed a universal primer site, while unique molecular identifiers were present in the cDNA. TCRdb used MiXCR to reprocess the 5' RACE reads, holding one entry per CDR3 protein. The table lists under 300,000 distinct CDR3 sequences, about 8% of them singletons. The ends were cut back, 6 bases at V and 7 bases at J, with 16 bases in the middle. Germline lookup yields CDR1 MNHNS and CDR2 SASEGT. The CDR3 has 13 amino acids. These same records also appear under a second study, on yellow fever vaccine responses in identical twins.

The sample taken for sequencing was CD8+ T cells sorted from blood. The V call is TRBV6-1, the J call TRBJ2-7; perhaps TRBD1 as D (8 bases). The source of this sequence is a woman in her late teens or twenties in good health. In DNA, the CDR3 is TGTGCCAGCAGCCCAGACAGGGGAGGGGAGCAGTACTTC. The encoded protein is CASSPDRGGEQYF.